The entry below describes one T cell receptor beta chain. The target of this receptor is not known. Base qualities are not at hand, and no much larger clone is one base apart. These data are taken from a study of technical replicates of blood from a handful of donors (dated by TCRdb to 2015 to 2018). Measured from the cysteine to the phenylalanine, the CDR3 is 17 residues long. Only CDR3 DNA remains: 51 bases, in frame from the first base. For CDR1 and CDR2, the germline V gene (reference sequence) lists WNHNN and SYGVQD. V and J lose 2 bases and 0 bases, and a span of 14 bases separates them. Libraries were made using the immunoSEQ multiplex PCR assay. TCRdb stores this immuneACCESS table with in-frame sequences only. Part of the clones is absent; in the studies checked, under half of the shortfall reflects unresolved V genes, and no reason is known for the rest. Here the sample has under 85,000 clones; 97% occur a single time. More than 0.15% of the sample goes to the ten largest clones.

The chain uses TRBV10-1 and TRBJ1-3; the D gene is perhaps TRBD1, on 5 matching bases. The sample taken for sequencing was T cells isolated from PBMCs. This receptor was identified in a human donor in good health. The CDR3 region: CASSEGRGGLSGNTIYF. The DNA reads as follows: TGCGCCAGCAGTGAGGGTCGGGGGGGACTCTCTGGAAACACCATATATTTT.